The 11 T cell receptor beta chains in this list originate from one sample, sequenced in a study of blood T cell repertoires in COVID-19. Generated by immunoSEQ multiplex PCR, the TCRdb table keeps only in-frame clones and is missing some. The sample lists 250,000 or so clones, approximately 85% seen once, with approximately 4.5% in the top ten. Specimen: peripheral blood. The receptors shown here come from a woman in her 70s with acute or convalescent COVID-19.

At least ten counts were recorded for this clone. The genes are TRBV6-5 and TRBJ2-1; 7 nucleotides align to TRBD1. The CDR3 totals 15 residues. CDR1 MNHEY and CDR2 SVGAGI come from the germline V gene. Trimming removed 4 bases from V and 4 bases from J; junction bases left unmatched: 7. The CDR3 loop is CASSWRQGQYNEQFF. The CDR3 nucleotides read TGTGCCAGCAGTTGGCGACAGGGTCAGTACAATGAGCAGTTCTTC.

CDR3: CASSPWDSNTEAFF. DNA for the CDR3: TGTGCCAGCAGCCCTTGGGACAGTAACACTGAAGCTTTCTTT. The V call is TRBV3-1 (or the pseudogene TRBV3-2), the J call TRBJ1-1; TRBD1 aligns across 7 bases. In germline, CDR1 is LGHDT, CDR2 YNNKEL (reference sequence). The CDR3 spans 14 residues. V dropped 4 bases and J dropped 2; count of bases not matched to a gene: 4.

V gene TRBV6-2 or TRBV6-3 combines with J gene TRBJ1-6; D may be TRBD1 (5 bases). This CDR3 has 17 amino acids. V was shortened by 2 bases and J by 0 bases, with 11 bases between the two germline ends. CDR1 and CDR2 (germline): MNHEY, SVGEGT. The CDR3 DNA reads TGTGCCAGCAGTTACGGTCAGGGAAGCTCCTATAATTCACCCCTCCACTTT. It yields the protein CASSYGQGSSYNSPLHF.

The chain couples TRBV9 to TRBJ2-1; D is possibly TRBD2 (6 bases). The V end lost 1 base, the J end lost 5 bases, and 19 bases lay between the germline ends. The CDR3 loop spans 17 amino acids. CDR1 is SGDLS, CDR2 YYNGEE, per germline. The CDR3 is CASSVNPFGGTNNEQFF. CDR3 nucleotides: TGTGCCAGCAGCGTAAACCCCTTCGGGGGTACTAACAATGAGCAGTTCTTC.

J is TRBJ2-7 and V is TRBV28; no firm D call. Germline CDR1 and CDR2: MDHEN and SYDVKM. V lost 2 bases to trimming and J lost 7 bases, with 15 bases between them. CDR3 length: 14 amino acids. The CDR3 reads CASSLRGVGGEQYF. In nucleotides, the CDR3 is TGTGCCAGCAGTTTAAGAGGAGTAGGCGGAGAGCAGTACTTC.

The V and J genes are TRBV19 and TRBJ2-3, with TRBD1 matching 8 bases. Germline trimming cut 2 bases from V and 5 bases from J; bases unmatched to any gene: 9. The CDR3 has 16 amino acids. Per the germline V gene, CDR1 is LNHDA and CDR2 is SQIVND (reference sequence). In DNA, the CDR3 is TGTGCCAGTAGTATACGCGGGACAGGCCGGGGAGATACGCAGTATTTT. As protein: CASSIRGTGRGDTQYF.

This chain uses TRBV2 with TRBJ1-4; possibly TRBD1 for D (6 bases). Trimming cost V 0 bases and J 7 bases, with 15 bases left between them. CDR3 length equals 16 residues. Per the germline V gene, CDR1 is SNHLY and CDR2 is FYNNEI. The CDR3 loop is CASSEALRGAGEKLFF. The CDR3 DNA reads TGTGCCAGCAGTGAAGCGCTTCGGGGGGCGGGTGAAAAACTGTTTTTT.

This rearrangement joins TRBV4-2 to TRBJ1-5, with D uncertain. Per the germline V gene, CDR1 is LGHNA and CDR2 is YNFKEQ. CDR3 size: 13 residues. Trimming shortened V by 3 bases and J by 5 bases, and 8 bases separated the two germline ends. For the CDR3, the DNA is TGTGCCAGCAGCCAGGGGAGGGATCAGCCCCAGCATTTT. Amino acid sequence: CASSQGRDQPQHF.

This rearrangement joins TRBV5-1 to TRBJ1-2; tentative D call: TRBD1 (5 bases). This CDR3 contains 14 residues. The germline CDR1 and CDR2 sequences are SGHRS and YFSETQ. The V end lost 0 bases, the J end lost 5 bases, and 11 bases lay between the germline ends. This CDR3 is CASSLEPRVYGYTF. CDR3 in DNA: TGCGCCAGCAGCTTGGAGCCCAGGGTATATGGCTACACCTTC. Together with reference TRBV5-1 and TRBJ1-2, the CDR3 gives the full variable domain: KAGVTQTPRYLIKTRGQQVTLSCSPISGHRSVSWYQQTPGQGLQFLFEYFSETQRNKGNFPGRFSGRQFSNSRSEMNVSTLELGDSALYLCASSLEPRVYGYTFGSGTRLTVV.

The rearrangement joins TRBV6-6 to TRBJ2-1, with 10 nucleotides matching TRBD2. With 6 bases clipped from V and 8 bases from J, the junction kept 10 bases outside the gene matches. The CDR3 consists of 15 residues. Germline loops: CDR1 MNHNY, CDR2 SVGAGI (reference sequence). The CDR3: CASSSGTSVVDEQFF. The DNA for the CDR3 is TGTGCCAGCAGCTCCGGGACTAGCGTAGTGGATGAGCAGTTCTTC.

The chain carries TRBV7-9 and TRBJ2-6; D is possibly TRBD1 (5 bases). Germline CDR1 is SEHNR and CDR2 is FQNEAQ (reference sequence). V shed 5 bases and J shed 4 bases, with 15 bases lying between them. The length of the CDR3 is 16 residues. The CDR3 sequence: CASSPTRDSGANVLTF. In DNA form, the CDR3 reads TGTGCCAGCAGCCCCACCAGGGATTCCGGGGCCAACGTCCTGACTTTC.